This T cell receptor beta chain was identified in a study of Ad26.COV2.S vaccination and SARS-CoV-2 variants. On the study more broadly: Administration of Ad26.COV2.S was intramuscular, either once or twice 56 days apart.

Treatment given: about 20 received Ad26.COV2.S at low or high dose, single or two shots; roughly five received placebo; per-sample allocation not given. The samples were gathered on day 63 after the first injection of vaccine or placebo. In this sample, this clone turned up once. The germline CDR1 and CDR2 sequences are MNHEY and SVGEGT. The CDR3 is 16 amino acids. Trimming cost V 6 bases and J 0 bases, with 17 bases left between them. Some clones are missing from TCRdb's copy, which holds only in-frame ones; the method was immunoSEQ multiplex PCR. Among roughly 320,000 clones, 70% to 90% were seen once, and the ten largest hold more than 1.5%.

The origin of this receptor is a person between 18 and 60 years old who received the Ad26.COV2.S COVID-19 vaccine or a placebo. The rearrangement joins TRBV6-2 or TRBV6-3 to TRBJ1-1; maybe TRBD1 (5 bases). The sequencing here drew on peripheral blood, taken in a trial of Ad26.COV2.S vaccine versus placebo. CDR3 sequence reads: CASSPGHGLLNTEAFF. In DNA form, the CDR3 reads TGTGCCAGCAGCCCGGGGCATGGGCTATTGAACACTGAAGCTTTCTTT.